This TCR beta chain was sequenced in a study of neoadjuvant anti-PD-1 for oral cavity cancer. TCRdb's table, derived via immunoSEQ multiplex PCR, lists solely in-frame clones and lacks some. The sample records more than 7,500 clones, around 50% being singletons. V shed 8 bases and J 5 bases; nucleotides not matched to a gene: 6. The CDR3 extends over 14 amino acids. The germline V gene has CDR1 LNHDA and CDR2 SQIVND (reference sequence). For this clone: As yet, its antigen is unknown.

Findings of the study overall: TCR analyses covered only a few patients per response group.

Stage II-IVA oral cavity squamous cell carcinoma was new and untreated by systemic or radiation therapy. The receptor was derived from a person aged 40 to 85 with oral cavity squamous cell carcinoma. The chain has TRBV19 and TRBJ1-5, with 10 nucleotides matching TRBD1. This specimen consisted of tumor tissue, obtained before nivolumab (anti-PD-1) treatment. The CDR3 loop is CASRTGGIDQPQHF. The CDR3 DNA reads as TGTGCCAGTCGGACAGGGGGAATTGATCAGCCCCAGCATTTT.